This T cell receptor beta chain was recorded in a study of vaccination effects on CD4 cells after COVID-19. About the study: Participants got two doses of BNT162b2 or mRNA-1273 vaccine.

Here immunoSEQ multiplex PCR was the method, and the copy in TCRdb shows in-frame clones only, minus some. Of 60,000 to 65,000 clones in the sample, roughly 80% were seen once. Ahead of sequencing, the ViraFEST assay grew antigen-specific CD4+ T cells using viral peptide pools. With more than 9 days of culture completed, CD4+ T cells were isolated. Vaccine recipients lacked prior SARS-CoV-2 infection and had negative nucleocapsid antibodies. V lost 3 bases and J lost 1, with 12 bases in between. The germline CDR1 and CDR2 sequences are SEHNR and FQNEAQ (reference sequence). This CDR3 has 16 residues. About this clone itself: Its specificity is not known.

The material sequenced was CD4+ T cells from PBMCs cultured with HCoV-OC43 spike peptides, taken before COVID-19 vaccination. Subset: HCoV-OC43 spike overlapping peptide pool stimulation. The source is a human donor who received a COVID-19 vaccine. This chain connects TRBV7-9 to TRBJ2-2; D unresolved. In nucleotides, the CDR3 is TGTGCCAGCAGCTTGAGAACGTTGGGGAACACCGGGGAGCTGTTTTTT. Translation gives CASSLRTLGNTGELFF.